Listed below are T cell receptor beta chains from one sample, sequenced in a study of glioma-infiltrating T cells. TCRdb reprocessed the multiplex PCR reads with MiXCR, giving one entry per CDR3 protein. The sample has about 22,000 distinct CDR3 sequences, around 24% seen once. The sample was glioma tissue, nonneoplastic brain tissue, or PBMCs (not recorded which). Receptors were obtained from a human donor with low-grade glioma or glioblastoma, undergoing nonglioma brain surgery, or in good health (not recorded which). The CDR3 runs from the conserved cysteine through the conserved F or W. Fields, in order: V gene, clone size, J gene, D gene, CDR3 protein, CDR3 DNA. D genes are given only for firm matches. Expanded clones get a size class; other rows say once, few or many, or leave the size out.

V: TRBV11-2; size: many; J: TRBJ2-3; D: NA; CDR3: CASSLDTADTQYF; DNA: TGTGCCAGCAGCTTAGATACGGCAGATACGCAGTATTTT
V: TRBV7-6; size: few; J: TRBJ2-7; D: TRBD2; CDR3: CASSLGLGLAGGSSYEQYF; DNA: TGTGCCAGCAGCTTAGGACTCGGTCTAGCGGGGGGCAGCTCCTACGAGCAGTACTTC
V: TRBV27; size: few; J: TRBJ2-4; D: NA; CDR3: CASSRLDGEGAKNIQYF; DNA: TGTGCCAGCAGCCGGCTTGATGGGGAAGGGGCCAAAAACATTCAGTACTTC
V: TRBV7-2; size: many; J: TRBJ1-2; D: TRBD1; CDR3: CASSRADRGGGYTF; DNA: TGTGCCAGCAGCCGAGCGGACAGGGGGGGAGGCTACACCTTC
V: TRBV20-1; size: many; J: TRBJ1-5; D: NA; CDR3: CSVQVSNQPQHF; DNA: TGCAGCGTACAGGTTAGCAATCAGCCCCAGCATTTT
V: TRBV12-3/TRBV12-4; size: medium-sized; J: TRBJ2-3; D: TRBD2; CDR3: CASASGATDTQYF; DNA: TGTGCCAGCGCTAGCGGGGCTACAGATACGCAGTATTTT
V: TRBV18; size: NA; J: TRBJ2-3; D: NA; CDR3: CASSPSGASTDTQYF; DNA: TGTGCCAGCTCCCCCTCAGGTGCTAGCACAGATACGCAGTATTTT
V: TRBV7-2; size: NA; J: TRBJ2-2; D: NA; CDR3: CASSLAGGPVELFF; DNA: TGTGCCAGCAGCTTAGCAGGGGGGCCCGTGGAGCTGTTTTTT
V: TRBV28; size: few; J: TRBJ1-2; D: NA; CDR3: CASSIVNTDRSGYTF; DNA: TGTGCCAGCAGCATCGTGAATACTGACAGGTCTGGCTACACCTTC
V: TRBV14; size: many; J: TRBJ2-1; D: NA; CDR3: CASSFYNEQFF; DNA: TGTGCCAGCAGCTTCTACAATGAGCAGTTCTTC
V: TRBV2; size: many; J: TRBJ1-5; D: TRBD1; CDR3: CASTSDRGISQPQHF; DNA: TGTGCCAGCACTTCCGACAGGGGGATAAGTCAGCCCCAGCATTTT
V: TRBV28; size: many; J: TRBJ2-7; D: NA; CDR3: CASSAHHYEQYF; DNA: TGTGCCAGCAGTGCCCACCACTACGAGCAGTACTTC
V: TRBV6-2/TRBV6-3; size: many; J: TRBJ2-1; D: NA; CDR3: CASSYASGSYNEQFF; DNA: TGTGCCAGCAGTTACGCCAGCGGGTCCTACAATGAGCAGTTCTTC
V: TRBV15; size: many; J: TRBJ1-5; D: NA; CDR3: CATSRALIYGNRQPQHF; DNA: TGTGCCACCAGCAGAGCCTTGATATACGGTAACAGGCAGCCCCAGCATTTT
V: TRBV12-3/TRBV12-4; size: NA; J: TRBJ1-3; D: NA; CDR3: CASSFIRGGGNTIYF; DNA: TGTGCCAGCAGTTTTATCAGGGGTGGTGGAAACACCATATATTTT
V: TRBV5-8; size: few; J: TRBJ2-3; D: TRBD2; CDR3: CASSLSQRGPTDTQYF; DNA: TGTGCCAGCAGCTTGTCGCAGCGGGGGCCCACAGATACGCAGTATTTT
V: TRBV19; size: NA; J: TRBJ2-7; D: NA; CDR3: CASSSSGVHEQYF; DNA: TGTGCCAGTAGTTCCTCGGGAGTCCACGAGCAGTACTTC
V: TRBV7-2; size: NA; J: TRBJ2-5; D: NA; CDR3: CASSNQQGSETQYF; DNA: TGTGCCAGCAGCAATCAACAGGGCTCGGAGACCCAGTACTTC
V: TRBV29-1; size: NA; J: TRBJ2-7; D: TRBD1; CDR3: CSVGGQGELREQYF; DNA: TGCAGCGTTGGGGGACAGGGGGAATTACGCGAGCAGTACTTC
V: TRBV7-8; size: NA; J: TRBJ2-2; D: TRBD1; CDR3: CASSSASGTVNTGELFF; DNA: TGTGCCAGCAGCTCTGCCTCCGGGACAGTTAACACCGGGGAGCTGTTTTTT
V: TRBV2; size: few; J: TRBJ1-5; D: NA; CDR3: CASNRDTGNQPQHF; DNA: TGTGCCAGCAATAGAGACACTGGCAATCAGCCCCAGCATTTT
V: TRBV7-6; size: medium-sized; J: TRBJ2-7; D: TRBD1; CDR3: CASSPRQGSEQYF; DNA: TGTGCCAGCAGCCCCAGACAGGGATCCGAGCAGTACTTC
V: TRBV5-4; size: few; J: TRBJ1-5; D: TRBD1; CDR3: CASSMGTGNQPQHF; DNA: TGTGCCAGCAGCATGGGGACAGGCAATCAGCCCCAGCATTTT
V: TRBV6-1; size: many; J: TRBJ2-7; D: NA; CDR3: CASSPTGDEGEQYF; DNA: TGTGCCAGCAGCCCGACGGGTGATGAAGGGGAGCAGTACTTC
V: TRBV24-1; size: many; J: TRBJ1-1; D: NA; CDR3: CATSDSSGDPEAFF; DNA: TGTGCCACCAGTGATTCCTCAGGGGACCCTGAAGCTTTCTTT
V: TRBV6-1; size: medium-sized; J: TRBJ1-5; D: NA; CDR3: CASSSNSNQPQHF; DNA: TGTGCCAGCAGCTCTAATAGCAATCAGCCCCAGCATTTT
V: TRBV19; size: medium-sized; J: TRBJ1-1; D: NA; CDR3: CASSFISEAFF; DNA: TGTGCCAGTAGTTTTATTTCTGAAGCTTTCTTT
V: TRBV20-1; size: many; J: TRBJ2-3; D: NA; CDR3: CSASKAPRGTDTQYF; DNA: TGCAGTGCTAGCAAAGCGCCTAGAGGGACAGATACGCAGTATTTT
V: TRBV20-1; size: many; J: TRBJ2-3; D: NA; CDR3: CSAWDSDTDTQYF; DNA: TGCAGTGCTTGGGACTCCGACACAGATACGCAGTATTTT
V: TRBV20-1; size: few; J: TRBJ2-7; D: NA; CDR3: CSARSQGGYEQYF; DNA: TGCAGTGCTCGCTCCCAGGGGGGATACGAGCAGTACTTC
V: TRBV4-1; size: NA; J: TRBJ1-1; D: TRBD1; CDR3: CASSQGGTGYANTEAFF; DNA: TGCGCCAGCAGCCAAGGGGGGACAGGGTATGCGAACACTGAAGCTTTCTTT
V: TRBV4-3; size: few; J: TRBJ2-1; D: NA; CDR3: CASSQGLGREQFF; DNA: TGCGCCAGCAGCCAAGGGCTAGGACGGGAGCAGTTCTTC
V: TRBV6-1; size: many; J: TRBJ1-3; D: NA; CDR3: CASSREGVERNTIYF; DNA: TGTGCCAGCAGCCGGGAAGGGGTGGAGAGAAACACCATATATTTT
V: TRBV6-1; size: many; J: TRBJ1-2; D: NA; CDR3: CASSPQGGEGYGYTF; DNA: TGTGCCAGCAGCCCCCAAGGGGGGGAGGGCTATGGCTACACCTTC
V: TRBV6-1; size: many; J: TRBJ1-1; D: NA; CDR3: CASRLPRADTEAFF; DNA: TGTGCCAGCAGACTTCCTCGGGCGGACACTGAAGCTTTCTTT
V: TRBV10-3; size: many; J: TRBJ1-1; D: NA; CDR3: CAIMGPRVEAFF; DNA: TGTGCCATCATGGGCCCCCGGGTTGAAGCTTTCTTT
V: TRBV7-2; size: NA; J: TRBJ2-7; D: TRBD1; CDR3: CARSRDRSYEQCF; DNA: TGTGCCCGCAGCCGGGACAGGTCGTACGAGCAGTGCTTC
V: TRBV12-3/TRBV12-4; size: many; J: TRBJ1-1; D: NA; CDR3: CASSSRGGAFF; DNA: TGTGCCAGCAGTTCGAGGGGCGGCGCTTTCTTT
V: TRBV6-5; size: NA; J: TRBJ2-7; D: TRBD1; CDR3: CASTWTGDHEQYF; DNA: TGTGCCAGCACCTGGACAGGGGACCACGAGCAGTACTTC
V: TRBV7-6; size: few; J: TRBJ2-7; D: NA; CDR3: CARSLNNAYEQYF; DNA: TGTGCCCGCAGCTTAAACAACGCCTACGAGCAGTACTTC
V: TRBV20-1; size: many; J: TRBJ2-1; D: NA; CDR3: CSARDLGRPTYNEQFF; DNA: TGCAGTGCTAGAGATCTCGGGCGGCCTACCTACAATGAGCAGTTCTTC
V: TRBV6-1; size: medium-sized; J: TRBJ2-1; D: TRBD1; CDR3: CASSMGQKYNEQFF; DNA: TGTGCCAGCAGTATGGGACAGAAATACAATGAGCAGTTCTTC
V: TRBV2; size: medium-sized; J: TRBJ2-3; D: TRBD2; CDR3: CAAKLAGEGDTQYF; DNA: TGTGCCGCCAAACTAGCGGGGGAAGGGGATACGCAGTATTTT
V: TRBV29-1; size: once; J: TRBJ2-3; D: TRBD1; CDR3: CSVEDGGQSTDTQYF; DNA: TGCAGCGTTGAAGATGGGGGACAGTCCACAGATACGCAGTATTTT